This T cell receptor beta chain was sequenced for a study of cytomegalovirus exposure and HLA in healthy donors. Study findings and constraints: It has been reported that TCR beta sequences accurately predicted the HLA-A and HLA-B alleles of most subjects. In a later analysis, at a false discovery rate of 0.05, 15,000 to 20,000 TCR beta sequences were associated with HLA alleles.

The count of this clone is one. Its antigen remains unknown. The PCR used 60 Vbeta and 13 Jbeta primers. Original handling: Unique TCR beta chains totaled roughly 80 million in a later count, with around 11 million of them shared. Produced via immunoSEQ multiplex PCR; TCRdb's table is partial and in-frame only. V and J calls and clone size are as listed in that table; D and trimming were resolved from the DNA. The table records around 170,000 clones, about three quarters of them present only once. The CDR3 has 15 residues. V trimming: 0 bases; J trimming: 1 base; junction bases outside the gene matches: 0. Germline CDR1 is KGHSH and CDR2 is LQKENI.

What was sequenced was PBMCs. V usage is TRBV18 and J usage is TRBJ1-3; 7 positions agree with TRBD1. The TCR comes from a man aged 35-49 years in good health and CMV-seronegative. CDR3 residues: CASSPPGQSGNTIYF. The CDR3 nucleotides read TGTGCCAGCTCACCACCGGGACAGTCTGGAAACACCATATATTTT.